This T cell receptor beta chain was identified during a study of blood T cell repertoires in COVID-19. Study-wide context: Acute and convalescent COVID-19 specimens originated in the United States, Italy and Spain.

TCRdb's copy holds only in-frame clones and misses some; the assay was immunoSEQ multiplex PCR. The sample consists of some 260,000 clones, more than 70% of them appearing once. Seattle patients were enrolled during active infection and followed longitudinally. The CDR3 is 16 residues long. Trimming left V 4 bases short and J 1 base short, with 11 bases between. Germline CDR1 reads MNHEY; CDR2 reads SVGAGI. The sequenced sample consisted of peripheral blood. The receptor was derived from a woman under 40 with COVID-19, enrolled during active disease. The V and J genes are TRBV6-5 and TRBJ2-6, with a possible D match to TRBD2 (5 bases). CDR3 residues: CASSSGEGSGANVLTF. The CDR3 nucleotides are TGTGCCAGCAGTTCCGGCGAGGGATCTGGGGCCAACGTCCTGACTTTC.